Below, 17 T cell receptor beta chains from the same sample are listed, as sequenced in a study of blood T cell repertoires in COVID-19. The table came from immunoSEQ multiplex PCR; TCRdb's copy has only in-frame clones and leaves some out. The table includes about 200,000 clones, 85% detected once. The sequencing input was peripheral blood. The source is an elderly woman with acute or convalescent COVID-19.

CDR3 sequence: CASRPLAWAPYEQYF. DNA of the CDR3: TGTGCCAGCAGACCCCTAGCTTGGGCTCCCTACGAGCAGTACTTC. The chain recombines TRBV6-6 with TRBJ2-7, with D tentatively TRBD2 (5 bases). V lost 6 bases, J lost 2 bases, and 17 bases lay in between. The CDR3 is 15 residues long. Germline V lookup: CDR1 MNHNY, CDR2 SVGAGI (reference sequence).

The DNA for the CDR3 is TGTGCCAGCAGTATAGCCAGGGGCGGGAGAGGCTCCTACAATGAGCAGTTCTTC. This gives the protein CASSIARGGRGSYNEQFF. The chain is built from TRBV2 and TRBJ2-1, with a possible D match to TRBD2 (7 bases). Germline loops: CDR1 SNHLY, CDR2 FYNNEI. The CDR3 covers 18 residues. V was clipped by 5 bases and J by 0 bases, with 20 bases between them.

V and J are TRBV19 and TRBJ1-5, with D perhaps matching TRBD1 (5 bases). The V gene's germline CDR1 is LNHDA and CDR2 SQIVND (reference sequence). Trimming left V 7 bases short and J 4 bases short, with 17 bases between. The CDR3 totals 15 residues. The CDR3 DNA sequence: TGTGCCAGTATAAAGGGCGCAGGGTTAAATCAGCCCCAGCATTTT. As protein: CASIKGAGLNQPQHF. The entire variable domain, with the rest obtained from reference TRBV19 and TRBJ1-5, is as follows: DGGITQSPKYLFRKEGQNVTLSCEQNLNHDAMYWYRQDPGQGLRLIYYSQIVNDFQKGDIAEGYSVSREKKESFPLTVTSAQKNPTAFYLCASIKGAGLNQPQHFGDGTRLSIL.

The rearrangement links TRBV11-3 to TRBJ2-3; 11 nucleotides line up with TRBD2. The CDR3 totals 16 residues. Trimming removed 5 bases from V and 0 bases from J; junction bases left unmatched: 4. The germline CDR1 and CDR2 sequences are SGHNT and YENEEA. CDR3 sequence: CASSQRLAGSTDTQYF. As DNA, the CDR3 is TGTGCCAGCAGCCAACGACTAGCGGGAAGCACAGATACGCAGTATTTT.

The genes are TRBV5-1 and TRBJ2-1, with a tentative D call TRBD2 (7 bases). CDR3 length: 15 amino acids. The ends were cut back, 0 bases at V and 6 bases at J, with 13 bases in the middle. Per the germline V gene, CDR1 is SGHRS and CDR2 is YFSETQ. The CDR3: CASSLARGAGNEQFF. The CDR3, as DNA: TGCGCCAGCAGCTTGGCCCGGGGGGCGGGCAATGAGCAGTTCTTC.

V usage is TRBV5-6 and J usage is TRBJ1-5; tentatively, D is TRBD1 (5 bases). V was clipped by 0 bases and J by 5 bases, with 12 bases between them. This CDR3 has 15 amino acids. Looked up from germline, CDR1 is SGHDT and CDR2 is YYEEEE. The CDR3 DNA sequence: TGTGCCAGCAGCTTGGGGCAGGGAGGATATCAGCCCCAGCATTTT. It is translated as CASSLGQGGYQPQHF.

V and J are TRBV18 and TRBJ1-2; 7 bases map to TRBD1. The trim removed 6 bases at V and 3 bases at J, leaving 10 bases unmatched. This CDR3 is 15 amino acids long. Germline V CDR1 and CDR2: KGHSH, LQKENI. CDR3 amino acids: CASSTRQGIDYGYTF. The CDR3 region has the DNA TGTGCCAGCTCCACGCGACAGGGAATAGACTATGGCTACACCTTC.

The V gene is TRBV7-2, the J gene TRBJ2-3; 11 bases agree with TRBD2. The CDR3 consists of 15 residues. J lost 4 bases, V lost 5 bases, and 5 bases had no gene match. CDR1 is SGHTA, CDR2 FQGNSA, per germline. The CDR3 region has the DNA TGTGCCAGCAGCGTAACTAGCGGGAGCTCAGATACGCAGTATTTT. This codes for CASSVTSGSSDTQYF.

This clone appeared once. The V gene is TRBV6-5, the J gene TRBJ1-3; D remains ambiguous. The CDR3 spans 14 residues. Germline CDR1 reads MNHEY; CDR2 reads SVGAGI. V lost 5 bases, J lost 2 bases, and 10 bases lay in between. The CDR3 reads CASSLQFTGNTIYF. In DNA form, the CDR3 reads TGTGCCAGCAGTCTACAGTTTACTGGAAACACCATATATTTT.

J is TRBJ1-3 and V is TRBV2, with D possibly TRBD1 on 6 matching bases. Germline CDR1 reads SNHLY; CDR2 reads FYNNEI. This CDR3 has 14 amino acids. The V and J ends lost 6 bases and 3 bases respectively, with 12 bases between them. CDR3 in amino acids: CASRATGVGNTIYF. CDR3 nucleotides: TGTGCCAGCAGGGCGACAGGCGTTGGAAACACCATATATTTT.

This clone was observed a single time. The chain has TRBV18 and TRBJ2-1; the D gene is possibly TRBD1 (6 bases). The CDR3 loop spans 13 amino acids. Germline CDR1 reads KGHSH; CDR2 reads LQKENI. V lost 6 bases and J lost 9, with 15 bases in between. The DNA for the CDR3 is TGTGCCAGCTCGCCGCTACAGGGTATTGAGCAGTTCTTC. Translated: CASSPLQGIEQFF.

Written as DNA, the CDR3 is TGTGCCAGCAGCCCGCGACACGGGGATCAGCCCCAGCATTTT. It codes for CASSPRHGDQPQHF. The chain recombines TRBV7-2 with TRBJ1-5; no definite D call. CDR1 SGHTA and CDR2 FQGNSA come from the germline V gene. The V end lost 5 bases, the J end lost 5 bases, and 13 bases lay between the germline ends. This CDR3 spans 14 amino acids.

CDR3 sequence: CASSLPRENTEAFF. The CDR3 nucleotides are TGTGCCAGCAGCCTCCCTCGAGAGAACACTGAAGCTTTCTTT. The rearrangement uses TRBV5-4 and TRBJ1-1; D not resolved. V gave up 4 bases and J gave up 1 base, with 11 bases separating them. The CDR3 runs to 14 residues. Germline CDR1 SGHNT, CDR2 YYREEE (reference sequence).

The rearrangement joins TRBV30 to TRBJ1-2; 8 nucleotides line up with TRBD1. The germline V gene encodes CDR1 GTSNPN and CDR2 SVGIG (reference sequence). This CDR3 is built from 12 residues. J was trimmed by 5 bases and V by 2 bases; bases with no gene match: 1. CDR3 DNA sequence: TGTGCCTGGAGTACAGGGGGTTATGGCTACACCTTC. Residues: CAWSTGGYGYTF.

This rearrangement joins TRBV7-2 to TRBJ1-1; no reliable D call. The germline V gene encodes CDR1 SGHTA and CDR2 FQGNSA. V was pared by 1 base and J by 9 bases, with 21 bases between. The CDR3 runs to 16 residues. The CDR3 DNA follows: TGTGCCAGCAGCTTAGTCGGTGCCGGAGCGGGTTACAAAGCTTTCTTT. Translation gives CASSLVGAGAGYKAFF.

V and J are TRBV5-4 and TRBJ1-3; TRBD1 is a possible D gene (6 bases). V dropped 0 bases and J dropped 2 bases, with 9 bases sitting between them. Germline CDR1 reads SGHNT; CDR2 reads YYREEE (reference sequence). The CDR3 is 15 residues long. The CDR3 sequence is CASSLVGGPGNTIYF. The CDR3 DNA reads as TGTGCCAGCAGCTTGGTCGGGGGGCCTGGAAACACCATATATTTT.

Here the CDR3 reads CASSSERGRETQYF. The CDR3 DNA follows: TGCGCCAGCAGCTCGGAGAGAGGGCGAGAGACCCAGTACTTC. This chain joins TRBV5-1 and TRBJ2-5, with D perhaps TRBD2 (5 bases). The CDR3 has 14 residues. The V end lost 3 bases, the J end lost 4 bases, and 13 bases lay between the germline ends. Per the germline V gene, CDR1 is SGHRS and CDR2 is YFSETQ.